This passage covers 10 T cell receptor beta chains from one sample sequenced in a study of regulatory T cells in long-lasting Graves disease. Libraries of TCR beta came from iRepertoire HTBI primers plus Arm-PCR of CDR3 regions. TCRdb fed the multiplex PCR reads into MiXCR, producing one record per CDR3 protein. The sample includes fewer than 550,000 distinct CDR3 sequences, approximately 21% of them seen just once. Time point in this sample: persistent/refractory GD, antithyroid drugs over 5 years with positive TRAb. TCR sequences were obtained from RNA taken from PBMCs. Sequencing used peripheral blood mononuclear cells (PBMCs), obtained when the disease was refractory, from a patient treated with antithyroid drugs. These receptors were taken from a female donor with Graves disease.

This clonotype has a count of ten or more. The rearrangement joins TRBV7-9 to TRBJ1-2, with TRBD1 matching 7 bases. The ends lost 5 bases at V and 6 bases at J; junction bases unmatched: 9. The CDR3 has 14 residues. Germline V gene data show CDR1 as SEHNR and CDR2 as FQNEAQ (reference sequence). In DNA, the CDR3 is TGTGCCAGCAGCGAGGGGGCCCTCGTGGATGGCTACACCTTC. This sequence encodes CASSEGALVDGYTF.

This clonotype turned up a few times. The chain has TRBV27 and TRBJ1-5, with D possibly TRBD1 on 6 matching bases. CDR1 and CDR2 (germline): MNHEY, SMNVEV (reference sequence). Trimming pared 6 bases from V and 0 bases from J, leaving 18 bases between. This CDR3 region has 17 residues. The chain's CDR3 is CASSPSRTEYSNQPQHF. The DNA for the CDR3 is TGTGCCAGCAGCCCCAGCCGGACAGAATATAGCAATCAGCCCCAGCATTTT.

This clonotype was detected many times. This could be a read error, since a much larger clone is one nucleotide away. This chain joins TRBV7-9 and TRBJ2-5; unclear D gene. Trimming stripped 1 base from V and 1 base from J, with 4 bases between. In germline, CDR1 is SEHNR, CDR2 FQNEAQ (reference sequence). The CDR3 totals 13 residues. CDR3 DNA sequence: TGTGCCAGCAGCTTAGGCGTCCAAGAGACCCAGTACTTC. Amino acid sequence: CASSLGVQETQYF. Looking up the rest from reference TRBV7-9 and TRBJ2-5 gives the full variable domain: DTGVSQNPRHKITKRGQNVTFRCDPISEHNRLYWYRQTLGQGPEFLTYFQNEAQLEKSRLLSDRFSAERPKGSFSTLEIQRTEQGDSAMYLCASSLGVQETQYFGPGTRLLVL.

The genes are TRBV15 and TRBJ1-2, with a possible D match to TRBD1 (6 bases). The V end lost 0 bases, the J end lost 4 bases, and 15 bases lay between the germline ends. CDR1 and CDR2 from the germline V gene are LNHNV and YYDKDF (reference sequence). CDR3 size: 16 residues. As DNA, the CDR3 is TGTGCCACCAGCAGAGATCGGGGGGCCTATGGCTATGGCTACACCTTC. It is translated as CATSRDRGAYGYGYTF.

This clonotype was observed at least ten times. The CDR3 bases are TGTGCCAGCAGTTACTCAGGAGTAGACTCCTACGAGCAGTACTTC. This encodes CASSYSGVDSYEQYF. The rearrangement uses TRBV6-5 and TRBJ2-7; the D is unclear. V was clipped by 0 bases and J by 0 bases, with 9 bases between them. Germline V gene data show CDR1 as MNHEY and CDR2 as SVGAGI. The CDR3 loop spans 15 amino acids.

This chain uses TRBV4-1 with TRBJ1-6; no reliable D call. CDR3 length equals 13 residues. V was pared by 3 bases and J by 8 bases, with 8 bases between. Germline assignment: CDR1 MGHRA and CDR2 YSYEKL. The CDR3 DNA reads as TGCGCCAGCAGCCATATTGCGGATTCACCCCTCCACTTT. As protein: CASSHIADSPLHF.

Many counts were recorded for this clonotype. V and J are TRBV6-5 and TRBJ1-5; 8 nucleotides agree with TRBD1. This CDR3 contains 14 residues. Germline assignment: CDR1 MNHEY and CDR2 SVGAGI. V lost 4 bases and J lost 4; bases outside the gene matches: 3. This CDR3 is CASSSRGPNQPQHF. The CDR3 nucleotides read TGTGCCAGCAGTTCCAGGGGGCCTAATCAGCCCCAGCATTTT.

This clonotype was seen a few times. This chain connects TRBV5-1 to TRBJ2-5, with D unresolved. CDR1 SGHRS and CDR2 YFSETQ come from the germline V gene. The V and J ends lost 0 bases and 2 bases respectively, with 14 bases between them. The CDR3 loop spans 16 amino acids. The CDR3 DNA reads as TGCGCCAGCAGCTTGGCCGCTCCGCACACTCAAGAGACCCAGTACTTC. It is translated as CASSLAAPHTQETQYF. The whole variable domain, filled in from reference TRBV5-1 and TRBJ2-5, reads KAGVTQTPRYLIKTRGQQVTLSCSPISGHRSVSWYQQTPGQGLQFLFEYFSETQRNKGNFPGRFSGRQFSNSRSEMNVSTLELGDSALYLCASSLAAPHTQETQYFGPGTRLLVL.

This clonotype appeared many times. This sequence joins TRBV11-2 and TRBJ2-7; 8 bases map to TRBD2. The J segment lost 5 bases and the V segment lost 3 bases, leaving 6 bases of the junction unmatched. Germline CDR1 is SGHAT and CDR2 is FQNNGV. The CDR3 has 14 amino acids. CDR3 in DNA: TGTGCCAGCAGCTTTAGCGGGGCGGTTGACGAGCAGTACTTC. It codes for CASSFSGAVDEQYF. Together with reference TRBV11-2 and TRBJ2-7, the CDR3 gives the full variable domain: EAGVAQSPRYKIIEKRQSVAFWCNPISGHATLYWYQQILGQGPKLLIQFQNNGVVDDSQLPKDRFSAERLKGVDSTLKIQPAKLEDSAVYLCASSFSGAVDEQYFGPGTRLTVT.

CDR3 in amino acids: CASRDSGLGLGELFF. In nucleotides, the CDR3 is TGTGCCAGCAGGGATAGCGGGTTGGGGCTCGGGGAGCTGTTTTTT. This chain uses TRBV7-8 with TRBJ2-2; 7 nucleotides align to TRBD2. From germline, CDR1 is SGHVS and CDR2 FQNEAQ. The length of the CDR3 is 15 residues. With 6 bases clipped from V and 7 bases from J, the junction kept 11 bases outside the gene matches.